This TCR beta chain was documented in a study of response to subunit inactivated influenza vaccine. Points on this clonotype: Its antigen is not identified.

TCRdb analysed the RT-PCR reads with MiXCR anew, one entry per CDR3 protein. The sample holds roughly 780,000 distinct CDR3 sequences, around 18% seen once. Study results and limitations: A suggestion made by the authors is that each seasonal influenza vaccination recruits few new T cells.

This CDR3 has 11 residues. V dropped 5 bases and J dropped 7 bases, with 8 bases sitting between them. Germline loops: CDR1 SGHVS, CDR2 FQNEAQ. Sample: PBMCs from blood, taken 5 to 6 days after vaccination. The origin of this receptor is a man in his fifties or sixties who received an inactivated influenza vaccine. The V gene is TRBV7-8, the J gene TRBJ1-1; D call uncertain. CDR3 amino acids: CASSPASEAFF. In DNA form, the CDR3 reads TGTGCCAGCAGCCCAGCCAGTGAAGCTTTCTTT. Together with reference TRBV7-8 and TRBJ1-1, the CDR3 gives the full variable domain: GAGVSQSPRYKVAKRGQDVALRCDPISGHVSLFWYQQALGQGPEFLTYFQNEAQLDKSGLPSDRFFAERPEGSVSTLKIQRTQQEDSAVYLCASSPASEAFFGQGTRLTVV.